Listed below are T cell receptor beta chains from one sample, sequenced in a study of Ad26.COV2.S vaccination and SARS-CoV-2 variants. The data were produced by immunoSEQ multiplex PCR, yet TCRdb's version contains in-frame clones alone and is incomplete. The table shows tens of thousands of clones, with roughly 83% occurring only once. Specimen: peripheral blood, collected after recovery from COVID-19. The source of these receptors is a human donor who had recovered from COVID-19. Each CDR3 is given with its conserved first and last residue. The order of the fields is CDR3 protein, CDR3 DNA, D gene, clone size, J gene, V gene. A D gene is named only where the DNA matches it firmly. Clone size, where shown, is once, few, many, or a class for clones that have expanded.

CDR3 protein: CASSVLSTYGHGELFF
CDR3 DNA: TGTGCCAGCAGCGTACTTTCGACATACGGGCACGGGGAGCTGTTTTTT
D gene: .
clone size: once
J gene: TRBJ2-2
V gene: TRBV9

CDR3 protein: CASSLGMINTGELFF
CDR3 DNA: TGTGCCAGCAGCTTGGGGATGATCAACACCGGGGAGCTGTTTTTT
D gene: .
clone size: .
J gene: TRBJ2-2
V gene: TRBV11-2

CDR3 protein: CASSLGLAGERATQYF
CDR3 DNA: TGTGCCAGCAGCTTGGGACTAGCGGGGGAACGGGCTACGCAGTATTTT
D gene: TRBD2
clone size: .
J gene: TRBJ2-3
V gene: TRBV5-6

CDR3 protein: CASTESGGRTEAFF
CDR3 DNA: TGTGCCAGCACCGAGTCGGGGGGCAGGACTGAAGCTTTCTTT
D gene: .
clone size: .
J gene: TRBJ1-1
V gene: TRBV5-4

CDR3 protein: CATSRDRFEQFF
CDR3 DNA: TGTGCCACCAGCAGAGATCGCTTTGAGCAGTTCTTC
D gene: .
clone size: .
J gene: TRBJ2-1
V gene: TRBV15

CDR3 protein: CASSFVQNEQFF
CDR3 DNA: TGTGCCAGCAGTTTTGTCCAGAATGAGCAGTTCTTC
D gene: .
clone size: .
J gene: TRBJ2-1
V gene: TRBV12-3/TRBV12-4

CDR3 protein: CASSIHGDTQYF
CDR3 DNA: TGTGCCAGTAGTATTCATGGAGATACGCAGTATTTT
D gene: .
clone size: .
J gene: TRBJ2-3
V gene: TRBV19

CDR3 protein: CASSSLGLPQYF
CDR3 DNA: TGTGCCAGCAGCTCCTTGGGACTTCCACAGTACTTC
D gene: .
clone size: .
J gene: TRBJ2-5
V gene: TRBV11-3

CDR3 protein: CASSLGQGGTDTQYF
CDR3 DNA: TGCGCCAGCAGCTTGGGACAGGGGGGTACAGATACGCAGTATTTT
D gene: TRBD1
clone size: .
J gene: TRBJ2-3
V gene: TRBV5-1

CDR3 protein: CASSLVTYPQDEQFF
CDR3 DNA: TGTGCCAGCAGCTTAGTTACTTATCCCCAGGATGAGCAGTTCTTC
D gene: .
clone size: .
J gene: TRBJ2-1
V gene: TRBV7-2

CDR3 protein: CASSLDTRTVGNTIYF
CDR3 DNA: TGCGCCAGCAGCCTTGATACTAGGACCGTCGGAAACACCATATATTTT
D gene: .
clone size: once
J gene: TRBJ1-3
V gene: TRBV4-1

CDR3 protein: CATIRGGTAGNTIYF
CDR3 DNA: TGTGCCACCATACGAGGGGGAACGGCTGGAAACACCATATATTTT
D gene: .
clone size: .
J gene: TRBJ1-3
V gene: TRBV24-1

CDR3 protein: CASSFVYLDGLSSYNEQFF
CDR3 DNA: TGCGCCAGCAGCTTCGTGTACCTGGACGGCCTGAGCTCCTACAATGAGCAGTTCTTC
D gene: .
clone size: once
J gene: TRBJ2-1
V gene: TRBV5-1

CDR3 protein: CASSYGGRANEQFF
CDR3 DNA: TGTGCCAGCAGTTACGGCGGGAGGGCCAATGAGCAGTTCTTC
D gene: TRBD2
clone size: .
J gene: TRBJ2-1
V gene: TRBV6-5

CDR3 protein: CASSLARQGFYGYTF
CDR3 DNA: TGTGCCAGCAGTTTAGCCAGACAGGGATTCTATGGCTACACCTTC
D gene: TRBD1
clone size: .
J gene: TRBJ1-2
V gene: TRBV27

CDR3 protein: CASSYRQGDSTDTQYF
CDR3 DNA: TGTGCCAGCAGTTACCGACAGGGGGACAGCACAGATACGCAGTATTTT
D gene: TRBD1
clone size: .
J gene: TRBJ2-3
V gene: TRBV6-5

CDR3 protein: CASRGTHQPQHF
CDR3 DNA: TGTGCCAGCAGGGGGACCCATCAGCCCCAGCATTTT
D gene: .
clone size: .
J gene: TRBJ1-5
V gene: TRBV2